The rows below give T cell receptor beta chains drawn from one sample of a study of blood T cell repertoires in COVID-19. Profiled with immunoSEQ multiplex PCR; TCRdb holds only in-frame clones, not every one. The sample consists of 100,000 or so clones, roughly 80% of them appearing once. The sample consisted of peripheral blood. These receptor sequences come from an elderly woman with acute or convalescent COVID-19. The conserved cysteine and the conserved F or W are not part of the CDR3 here. Each record gives: CDR3 length, V gene, J gene, CDR3 protein.

13	TRBV10-3	TRBJ2-1	AISPGQGSYNEQF
15	TRBV27	TRBJ1-4	ASSLRGAFATNEKLF
10	TRBV5-4	TRBJ1-1	ASSLRQGIAF
13	TRBV10-1	TRBJ2-2	ASSESRANTGELF
11	TRBV5-1	TRBJ2-7	ASSFTGTYEQY
16	TRBV2	TRBJ2-6	ASRERQGAGTGANVLT
14	TRBV11-2	TRBJ2-2	ASSLYTEPNTGELF
13	TRBV5-4	TRBJ1-6	ASSGGQGGNSPLH
12	TRBV24-1	TRBJ2-1	ATSTPGANNEQF
10	TRBV19	TRBJ1-1	ASSIAGGTAF
10	TRBV10-3	TRBJ2-5	AISESQETQY
13	TRBV11-2	TRBJ2-1	ASSFSTSQHNEQF
14	TRBV11-3	TRBJ2-2	ASSLKGGTNTGELF
10	TRBV5-4	TRBJ2-5	ASSFFEGTQY